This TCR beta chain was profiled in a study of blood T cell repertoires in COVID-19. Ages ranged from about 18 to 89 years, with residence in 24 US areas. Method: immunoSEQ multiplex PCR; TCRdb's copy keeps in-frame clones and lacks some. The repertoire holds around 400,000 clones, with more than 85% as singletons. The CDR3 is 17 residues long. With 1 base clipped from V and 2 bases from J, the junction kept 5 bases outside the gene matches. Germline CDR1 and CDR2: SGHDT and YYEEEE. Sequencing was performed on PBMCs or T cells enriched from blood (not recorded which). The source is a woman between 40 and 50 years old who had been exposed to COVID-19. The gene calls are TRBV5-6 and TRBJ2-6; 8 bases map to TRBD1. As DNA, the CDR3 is TGTGCCAGCAGCTTGCGACAGGGGAGAGCTGGGGCCAACGTCCTGACTTTC. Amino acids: CASSLRQGRAGANVLTF.